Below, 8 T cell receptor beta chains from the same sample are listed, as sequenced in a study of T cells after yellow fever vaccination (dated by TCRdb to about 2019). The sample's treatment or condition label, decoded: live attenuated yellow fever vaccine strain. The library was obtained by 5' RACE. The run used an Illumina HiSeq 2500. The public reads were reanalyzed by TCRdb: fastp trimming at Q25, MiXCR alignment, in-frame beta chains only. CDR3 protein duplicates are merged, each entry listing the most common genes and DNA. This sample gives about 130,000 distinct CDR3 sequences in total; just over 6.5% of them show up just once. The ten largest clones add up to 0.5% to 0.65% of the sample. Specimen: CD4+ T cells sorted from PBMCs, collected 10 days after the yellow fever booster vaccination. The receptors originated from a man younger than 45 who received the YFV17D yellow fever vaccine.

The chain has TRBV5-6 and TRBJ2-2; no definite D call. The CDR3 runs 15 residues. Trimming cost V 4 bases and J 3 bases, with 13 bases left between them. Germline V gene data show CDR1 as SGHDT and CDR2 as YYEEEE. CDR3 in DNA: TGTGCCAGCAGCCCCCGATTGAGGTACACCGGGGAGCTGTTTTTT. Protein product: CASSPRLRYTGELFF.

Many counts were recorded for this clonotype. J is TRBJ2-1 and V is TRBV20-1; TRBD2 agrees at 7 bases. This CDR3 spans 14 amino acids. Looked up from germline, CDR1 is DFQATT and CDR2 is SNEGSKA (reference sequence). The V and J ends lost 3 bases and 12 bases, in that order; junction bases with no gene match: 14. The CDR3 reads CSASRLAATEGQFF. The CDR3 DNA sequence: TGCAGTGCTAGCCGTCTAGCGGCCACGGAGGGGCAGTTCTTC.

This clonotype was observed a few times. The CDR3: CASSLGQGQGQPQHF. The CDR3, as DNA: TGTGCCAGCAGTTTAGGCCAGGGGCAGGGGCAGCCCCAGCATTTT. The chain has TRBV12-3 or TRBV12-4 and TRBJ1-5, with a possible D match to TRBD1 (6 bases). V was cut by 1 base and J by 7 bases, with 14 bases left in between. The CDR3 has 15 residues.

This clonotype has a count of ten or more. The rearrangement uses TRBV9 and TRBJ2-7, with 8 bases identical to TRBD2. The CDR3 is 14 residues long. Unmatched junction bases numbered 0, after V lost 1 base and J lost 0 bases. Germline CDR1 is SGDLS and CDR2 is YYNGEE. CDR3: CASSVLAGSYEQYF. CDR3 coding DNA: TGTGCCAGCAGCGTACTAGCGGGCTCCTACGAGCAGTACTTC.

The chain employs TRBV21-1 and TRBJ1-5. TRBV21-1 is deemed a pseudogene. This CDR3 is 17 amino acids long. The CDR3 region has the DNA TGTGCCAACAGCAAAGATCCGGAGCACCCTAGCAATCAGCCCCAGCATTTT. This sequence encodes CANSKDPEHPSNQPQHF.

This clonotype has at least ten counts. In nucleotides, the CDR3 is TGTGCCAGCAGGACCTCCCTCCTAGCGGAGCCCTACAATGAGCAGTTCTTC. The encoded protein is CASRTSLLAEPYNEQFF. This rearrangement joins TRBV6-1 to TRBJ2-1, with 7 bases aligning to TRBD2. The V and J ends lost 6 bases and 2 bases, in that order; junction bases with no gene match: 13. This CDR3 comprises 17 residues. Germline V gene sequence: CDR1 MNHNS, CDR2 SASEGT.

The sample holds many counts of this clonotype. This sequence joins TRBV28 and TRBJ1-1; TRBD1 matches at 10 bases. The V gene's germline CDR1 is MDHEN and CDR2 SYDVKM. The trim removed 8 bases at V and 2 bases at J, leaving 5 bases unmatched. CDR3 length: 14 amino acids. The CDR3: CASGTGAGNTEAFF. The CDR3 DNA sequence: TGTGCCAGCGGGACAGGGGCGGGAAACACTGAAGCTTTCTTT.

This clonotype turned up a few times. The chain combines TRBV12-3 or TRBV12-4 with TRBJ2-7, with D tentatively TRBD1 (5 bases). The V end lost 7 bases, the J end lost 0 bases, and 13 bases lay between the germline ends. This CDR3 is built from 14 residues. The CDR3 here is CASTLTVSSYEQYF. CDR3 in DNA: TGTGCCAGCACCCTGACAGTGTCCTCCTACGAGCAGTACTTC.